The next 29 T cell receptor beta chains were all read from a single sample in a study of shared clonotypes between healthy human individuals. Produced via immunoSEQ multiplex PCR; TCRdb's table is partial and in-frame only. The data show roughly 550,000 clones, with just under 97% seen just once and around 0.097% held by the top ten. The naive CD8 subset, CD45RO-negative cells positively selected for CCR7, excluded terminally differentiated effector memory CD45RA+ cells. Sample: naive CD8+ T cells sorted from blood. The receptor set was obtained from a woman aged 30 to 39 in good health.

This clone was recorded only once. CDR3 sequence reads: CASITLRGPIFGQPQHF. The CDR3 DNA sequence: TGTGCCAGCATTACACTCAGGGGTCCTATCTTCGGTCAGCCCCAGCATTTT. The chain uses TRBV28 and TRBJ1-5, with TRBD1 as a possible D gene (6 bases). The CDR3 totals 17 residues. V lost 7 bases and J 6 bases, leaving 25 bases between the germline ends. Germline-derived CDR1 and CDR2 are MDHEN and SYDVKM.

This sequence joins TRBV27 and TRBJ2-7, with D maybe TRBD2 (5 bases). The CDR3 extends over 15 amino acids. Germline V gives CDR1 MNHEY, CDR2 SMNVEV (reference sequence). The germline V and J ends were trimmed by 1 base and 3 bases, with 13 bases remaining between them. In nucleotides, the CDR3 is TGTGCCAGCAGTTTATTTCCCGGACTGCACTACGAGCAGTACTTC. Its protein product is CASSLFPGLHYEQYF.

The rearrangement links TRBV11-2 to TRBJ2-5; D not resolved. The DNA end is more similar to TRBJ2-7, so the J call may be wrong. Per the germline V gene, CDR1 is SGHAT and CDR2 is FQNNGV. The CDR3 runs to 14 residues. The CDR3 DNA reads TGTGCCAGCAGCCCCCGTGAGGCCGGATACGAGCAGTACTTC. Translation gives CASSPREAGYEQYF.

The chain combines TRBV27 with TRBJ2-7; TRBD2 aligns across 8 bases. Germline CDR1 is MNHEY and CDR2 is SMNVEV (reference sequence). The CDR3 contains 15 residues. V was clipped by 3 bases and J by 2 bases; unmatched bases: 6. The CDR3 region has the DNA TGTGCCAGCAGTTTGACTAGCGAAGGGGCCTACGAGCAGTACTTC. Protein product: CASSLTSEGAYEQYF.

The chain joins TRBV6-5 to TRBJ2-1; D call uncertain. CDR3 length: 12 amino acids. Trimming pared 4 bases from V and 9 bases from J, leaving 10 bases between. From germline, CDR1 is MNHEY and CDR2 SVGAGI. In nucleotides, the CDR3 is TGTGCCAGCAGTTTCCCTTTGGGTGAGCAGTTCTTC. It is translated as CASSFPLGEQFF.

As DNA, the CDR3 is TGTGCCAGCAGCTTTACTAGCGGGAGTTTTGAGCAGTTCTTC. Translated, it gives CASSFTSGSFEQFF. V is TRBV7-8 and J is TRBJ2-1, with TRBD2 identical over 11 bases. CDR1 SGHVS and CDR2 FQNEAQ come from the germline V gene. Trimming took 3 bases from V and 9 from J; bases not matched to a gene: 4. The CDR3 has 14 amino acids.

The chain has TRBV27 and TRBJ1-5, with D perhaps TRBD1 (5 bases). Trimming cost V 0 bases and J 4 bases, with 10 bases left between them. The CDR3 is 15 residues long. From germline, CDR1 is MNHEY and CDR2 SMNVEV (reference sequence). The chain's CDR3 is CASSLSSAGNQPQHF. The CDR3 nucleotides are TGTGCCAGCAGTTTATCGTCGGCAGGGAATCAGCCCCAGCATTTT.

V is TRBV6-5 and J is TRBJ2-1; no firm D call. The CDR3 loop spans 12 amino acids. CDR1 and CDR2 (germline): MNHEY, SVGAGI. V was trimmed by 6 bases and J by 6 bases, leaving 9 bases between them. CDR3 coding DNA: TGTGCCAGCAGCGCGAATCGCAATGAGCAGTTCTTC. Its protein product is CASSANRNEQFF.

CDR3 loop: CASSYSGGSNEQFF. The CDR3 DNA sequence: TGTGCCAGCAGTTACAGTGGCGGGAGTAATGAGCAGTTCTTC. The chain joins TRBV6-6 to TRBJ2-1; 7 bases line up with TRBD2. The germline V gene encodes CDR1 MNHNY and CDR2 SVGAGI (reference sequence). This CDR3 region has 14 residues. After removal of 2 bases from V and 7 bases from J, the junction contained 5 bases not matched to a gene.

This chain uses TRBV27 with TRBJ2-1; TRBD2 matches 9 bases. This CDR3 comprises 16 residues. CDR1 and CDR2 from the germline V gene are MNHEY and SMNVEV (reference sequence). J gave up 5 bases and V 5 bases, and 10 bases lay outside the gene matches. This CDR3 reads CASSPRVAGVDNEQFF. The CDR3 nucleotides are TGTGCCAGCAGTCCCCGGGTAGCGGGAGTGGACAATGAGCAGTTCTTC.

This chain uses TRBV5-5 with TRBJ2-2, with 7 bases matching TRBD2. This CDR3 comprises 17 residues. The V and J ends lost 2 bases and 1 base, in that order; junction bases with no gene match: 8. The V gene's germline CDR1 is SGHKS and CDR2 YYEKEE (reference sequence). DNA of the CDR3: TGTGCCAGCAGCTTATTCTTGACTAGCATGAACACCGGGGAGCTGTTTTTT. This codes for CASSLFLTSMNTGELFF.

The V and J genes are TRBV19 and TRBJ2-2; D is ambiguous. The CDR3 spans 12 residues. Trimming took 11 bases from V and 6 from J, leaving 13 bases between them. Germline V gives CDR1 LNHDA, CDR2 SQIVND (reference sequence). This CDR3 reads CAGLGLAGELFF. CDR3 DNA: TGTGCCGGCCTAGGGCTCGCCGGGGAGCTGTTTTTT.

The chain couples TRBV7-9 to TRBJ2-3; D is uncertain. V lost 8 bases and J lost 2, with 17 bases in between. Germline CDR1 and CDR2: SEHNR and FQNEAQ (reference sequence). The CDR3 has 15 residues. The CDR3 loop reads CASGVDGQTTDTQYF. CDR3 bases: TGTGCCAGCGGAGTAGACGGGCAGACCACAGATACGCAGTATTTT.

The chain joins TRBV7-8 to TRBJ2-2, with D perhaps TRBD1 (5 bases). This CDR3 contains 15 residues. V dropped 3 bases and J dropped 3 bases, with 11 bases sitting between them. Per the germline V gene, CDR1 is SGHVS and CDR2 is FQNEAQ. The chain's CDR3 is CASSLRSGHTGELFF. The CDR3 bases are TGTGCCAGCAGCTTGCGGTCAGGGCACACCGGGGAGCTGTTTTTT.

This clone was seen just once. This chain links TRBV9 with TRBJ2-3, with TRBD2 identical over 9 bases. Germline CDR1 and CDR2: SGDLS and YYNGEE. The J segment lost 2 bases and the V segment lost 3 bases, leaving 7 bases of the junction unmatched. The CDR3 length is 16 residues. CDR3 nucleotides: TGTGCCAGCAGCGCCGGTAGCGGGAGTAACACAGATACGCAGTATTTT. Its protein is CASSAGSGSNTDTQYF.

This clone has more than one count but fewer than ten. V and J are TRBV2 and TRBJ1-2; 10 positions agree with TRBD1. CDR3 length: 14 amino acids. V dropped 8 bases and J dropped 8; count of bases not matched to a gene: 11. CDR1 SNHLY and CDR2 FYNNEI come from the germline V gene. CDR3 sequence: CASLTLDRGLGYTF. The CDR3 DNA is TGTGCCAGCTTGACCCTTGACAGGGGGCTGGGCTACACCTTC. Full variable domain (outside the CDR3, taken from reference TRBV2 and TRBJ1-2): EPEVTQTPSHQVTQMGQEVILRCVPISNHLYFYWYRQILGQKVEFLVSFYNNEISEKSEIFDDQFSVERPDGSNFTLKIRSTKLEDSAMYFCASLTLDRGLGYTFGSGTRLTVV.

The V gene is TRBV2, the J gene TRBJ2-1; D ambiguous. The CDR3 sequence is 14 residues long. The V end lost 3 bases, the J end lost 5 bases, and 11 bases lay between the germline ends. In germline, CDR1 is SNHLY, CDR2 FYNNEI. The CDR3 DNA sequence: TGTGCCAGCAGTGACGCTGGCGCAGACAATGAGCAGTTCTTC. Translating gives CASSDAGADNEQFF.

The chain has TRBV20-1 and TRBJ2-5; D gene unclear. Trimming pared 0 bases from V and 4 bases from J, leaving 3 bases between. Germline V gives CDR1 DFQATT, CDR2 SNEGSKA (reference sequence). The CDR3 is made up of 11 amino acids. The CDR3 here is CSARDSETQYF. As DNA, the CDR3 is TGCAGTGCTAGAGATTCAGAGACCCAGTACTTC.

This chain connects TRBV28 to TRBJ1-1, with D unresolved. V was cut by 2 bases and J by 6 bases, with 22 bases left in between. Germline V CDR1 and CDR2: MDHEN, SYDVKM. The CDR3 loop spans 17 amino acids. The CDR3 coding sequence is TGTGCCAGCAGTTTAAATGAAGTTCGAGGGTTCTATTCTGAAGCTTTCTTT. It is translated as CASSLNEVRGFYSEAFF.

This chain links TRBV7-9 with TRBJ1-4, with D possibly TRBD1 on 5 matching bases. The CDR3 has 16 amino acids. Per germline, CDR1 SEHNR and CDR2 FQNEAQ (reference sequence). The V end lost 5 bases, the J end lost 8 bases, and 21 bases lay between the germline ends. The CDR3 spells CASSPSFGGDVEKLFF. CDR3 nucleotide sequence: TGTGCCAGCAGCCCCTCGTTTGGGGGGGACGTGGAAAAACTGTTTTTT.

V and J are TRBV28 and TRBJ2-7; 7 bases fit TRBD1. The CDR3 length is 13 residues. Germline V gene lookup returns CDR1 MDHEN and CDR2 SYDVKM. The V and J ends lost 6 bases and 3 bases, in that order; junction bases with no gene match: 5. CDR3 nucleotides: TGTGCCAGCAGGGGGACAGATATCTACGAGCAGTACTTC. Its protein product is CASRGTDIYEQYF.

The chain links TRBV7-9 to TRBJ1-3; TRBD1 might be the D (6 bases). There are 15 residues in the CDR3. The V gene lost 4 bases and the J gene lost 1 base, with 11 bases spanning the gap. Germline V gene data show CDR1 as SEHNR and CDR2 as FQNEAQ (reference sequence). CDR3 nucleotides: TGTGCCAGCAGCTCCCTCAGGGGATCTGGAAACACCATATATTTT. It translates to CASSSLRGSGNTIYF. Combining the CDR3 with reference TRBV7-9 and TRBJ1-3 gives the whole variable domain DTGVSQNPRHKITKRGQNVTFRCDPISEHNRLYWYRQTLGQGPEFLTYFQNEAQLEKSRLLSDRFSAERPKGSFSTLEIQRTEQGDSAMYLCASSSLRGSGNTIYFGEGSWLTVV.

Here the CDR3 DNA reads TGTGCCAGCAGCTTAGAGGCCCGATCGTCCCAGTACTTC. It yields the protein CASSLEARSSQYF. The chain is built from TRBV7-2 and TRBJ2-5; D call uncertain. The CDR3 spans 13 residues. V was cut by 1 base and J by 9 bases, with 12 bases left in between. CDR1 SGHTA and CDR2 FQGNSA come from the germline V gene.

The J gene is TRBJ2-1, the V gene TRBV10-2; 8 bases are a match to TRBD2. This CDR3 is 15 amino acids long. CDR1 is WSHSY, CDR2 SAAADI, per germline. Trimming removed 3 bases from V and 6 bases from J; junction bases left unmatched: 7. CDR3 nucleotide sequence: TGCGCCAGCAGTGAAGAGACTAGCGTCCCCAATGAGCAGTTCTTC. Protein product: CASSEETSVPNEQFF.

Here the CDR3 DNA reads TGTGCCAGCAGTGAAACCGGATTCGGGGAGCTGTTTTTT. Translation gives CASSETGFGELFF. The V and J genes are TRBV2 and TRBJ2-2; D not certain. V lost 2 bases, J lost 7 bases, and 8 bases lay in between. The CDR3 runs 13 residues. The germline V gene encodes CDR1 SNHLY and CDR2 FYNNEI. Full variable domain (outside the CDR3, taken from reference TRBV2 and TRBJ2-2): EPEVTQTPSHQVTQMGQEVILRCVPISNHLYFYWYRQILGQKVEFLVSFYNNEISEKSEIFDDQFSVERPDGSNFTLKIRSTKLEDSAMYFCASSETGFGELFFGEGSRLTVL.

V and J are TRBV7-6 and TRBJ1-1; TRBD1 is a possible D gene (6 bases). Germline V lookup: CDR1 SGHVS, CDR2 FNYEAQ. The CDR3 consists of 11 residues. With 5 bases removed from V and 6 bases from J, the gap between germline ends came to 7 bases. In DNA, the CDR3 is TGTGCCAGCAGCCCAGGGGCTGAAGCTTTCTTT. Translated: CASSPGAEAFF.

This chain connects TRBV2 to TRBJ2-1; D ambiguous. CDR1 and CDR2 (germline): SNHLY, FYNNEI. The CDR3 is 14 amino acids. Deletions cut 7 bases from V and 0 bases from J, with 10 bases between. The CDR3 is CASIAASSYNEQFF. CDR3 DNA: TGTGCCAGCATCGCGGCAAGCTCCTACAATGAGCAGTTCTTC.

The CDR3 loop is CASSSLGGLVSGLYSNQPQHF. The CDR3 bases are TGTGCCAGCAGTTCCCTCGGGGGCCTCGTCTCGGGTCTTTATAGCAATCAGCCCCAGCATTTT. The genes are TRBV28 and TRBJ1-5; the D gene is possibly TRBD1 (6 bases). Looked up from germline, CDR1 is MDHEN and CDR2 is SYDVKM. This CDR3 comprises 21 residues. V lost 4 bases and J 0 bases, leaving 28 bases between the germline ends.

J is TRBJ1-1 and V is TRBV19; no clear D gene. V lost 7 bases to trimming and J lost 0 bases, with 12 bases between them. CDR3 length: 14 residues. CDR1 LNHDA and CDR2 SQIVND come from the germline V gene (reference sequence). The DNA of the CDR3 is TGTGCCAGTATTGGGAGTCCGGTGAACACTGAAGCTTTCTTT. It yields the protein CASIGSPVNTEAFF.